Below, 18 T cell receptor beta chains from the same sample are listed, as sequenced in a study of blood T cell repertoires in COVID-19. Here immunoSEQ multiplex PCR was the method, and the copy in TCRdb shows in-frame clones only, minus some. The sample consists of approximately 90,000 clones, around 85% of them appearing once. The sequencing sample was made of peripheral blood. All receptors derive from a man aged 70 or older with acute or convalescent COVID-19.

This rearrangement joins TRBV10-2 to TRBJ2-7, with 7 bases identical to TRBD1. This CDR3 has 15 amino acids. The germline gives CDR1 WSHSY, CDR2 SAAADI. Trimming cost V 1 base and J 4 bases; bases outside gene matches: 7. This chain's CDR3 is CASSEYRGQIYEQYF. The CDR3 bases are TGCGCCAGCAGTGAGTATAGGGGGCAAATTTACGAGCAGTACTTC.

The CDR3 loop is CASGTSGDTQYF. The CDR3 DNA is TGTGCCAGCGGAACTAGCGGGGATACGCAGTATTTT. The gene calls are TRBV7-2 and TRBJ2-3; 9 bases match TRBD2. Looked up from germline, CDR1 is SGHTA and CDR2 is FQGNSA. J lost 6 bases, V lost 8 bases, and 3 bases had no gene match. The length of the CDR3 is 12 residues.

The CDR3 sequence is CASSLGLANSYNEQFF. The CDR3, as DNA: TGTGCCAGCAGCTTGGGGCTAGCCAACTCCTACAATGAGCAGTTCTTC. The V gene is TRBV5-4, the J gene TRBJ2-1; possible D gene TRBD2, 5 bases. CDR3 length: 16 amino acids. Trimming stripped 0 bases from V and 0 bases from J, with 10 bases between. Germline V CDR1 and CDR2: SGHNT, YYREEE (reference sequence).

The chain has TRBV5-1 and TRBJ2-7; 8 bases fit TRBD1. The CDR3 spans 14 residues. V was pared by 0 bases and J by 5 bases, with 4 bases of the junction left unmatched. CDR1 is SGHRS, CDR2 YFSETQ, per germline. Written as DNA, the CDR3 is TGCGCCAGCAGCTTGGGCGGACAGGGAGACGAGCAGTACGTC. Translated, it gives CASSLGGQGDEQYV.

This clone showed up just a few times. This chain links TRBV2 with TRBJ1-4, with TRBD1 matching 7 bases. CDR1 and CDR2 from the germline V gene are SNHLY and FYNNEI. The CDR3 contains 14 residues. With V trimmed by 7 bases and J by 3 bases, 5 bases remained unmatched. CDR3 sequence reads: CASKDRTSNEKLFF. The CDR3 coding sequence is TGTGCCAGCAAGGACAGGACGTCTAATGAAAAACTGTTTTTT.

This rearrangement joins TRBV11-2 to TRBJ2-1; 8 positions match TRBD2. V dropped 5 bases and J dropped 6; count of bases not matched to a gene: 9. The CDR3 consists of 15 residues. Germline CDR1 reads SGHAT; CDR2 reads FQNNGV. The CDR3 coding sequence is TGTGCCAGCAGCCCCGGGGCGCGGGGGGTCAATGAGCAGTTCTTC. Translation: CASSPGARGVNEQFF. Filled out from reference TRBV11-2 and TRBJ2-1, the complete variable domain reads EAGVAQSPRYKIIEKRQSVAFWCNPISGHATLYWYQQILGQGPKLLIQFQNNGVVDDSQLPKDRFSAERLKGVDSTLKIQPAKLEDSAVYLCASSPGARGVNEQFFGPGTRLTVL.

The table lists this clone with a count of one. The chain recombines TRBV6-5 with TRBJ2-2; 7 bases are a match to TRBD1. Unmatched junction bases numbered 7, after V lost 5 bases and J lost 7 bases. The CDR3 runs to 14 residues. Germline CDR1 is MNHEY and CDR2 is SVGAGI. CDR3 DNA sequence: TGTGCCAGCAGTCGCGAAAGGGACAGCGGGGAGCTGTTTTTT. Residues: CASSRERDSGELFF.

This CDR3 is CASSGEQVSGNTIYF. In nucleotides, the CDR3 is TGTGCCAGCAGTGGGGAACAGGTCTCTGGAAACACCATATATTTT. The chain recombines TRBV5-4 with TRBJ1-3; tentatively, D is TRBD1 (5 bases). The CDR3 loop spans 15 amino acids. From germline, CDR1 is SGHNT and CDR2 YYREEE (reference sequence). V lost 5 bases to trimming and J lost 0 bases, with 12 bases between them.

This chain joins TRBV6-5 and TRBJ1-5; D might be TRBD1 (6 bases). Germline lookup yields CDR1 MNHEY and CDR2 SVGAGI. Trimming took 4 bases from V and 0 from J, leaving 13 bases between them. The CDR3 has 16 amino acids. The CDR3 is CASSFSGHYSNQPQHF. The CDR3 DNA sequence: TGTGCCAGCAGTTTCTCGGGACACTATAGCAATCAGCCCCAGCATTTT.

The chain has TRBV10-1 and TRBJ2-2; D possibly corresponds to TRBD2 (5 bases). The CDR3 sequence is 14 residues long. Germline V gene sequence: CDR1 WNHNN, CDR2 SYGVQD (reference sequence). Trimming removed 8 bases from V and 2 bases from J, with 12 bases in between. CDR3 nucleotide sequence: TGCGCCAGCTGCGCCAGACTAAACACCGGGGAGCTGTTTTTT. Translating it yields CASCARLNTGELFF.

The V gene is TRBV7-2, the J gene TRBJ2-2; unclear D gene. V was clipped by 1 base and J by 3 bases, with 6 bases between them. Germline V gene data show CDR1 as SGHTA and CDR2 as FQGNSA. This CDR3 contains 14 residues. The CDR3 spells CASSLDLYTGELFF. The CDR3 bases are TGTGCCAGCAGCTTAGACTTGTACACCGGGGAGCTGTTTTTT. The full variable domain, rest sourced from reference TRBV7-2 and TRBJ2-2, is GAGVSQSPSNKVTEKGKDVELRCDPISGHTALYWYRQSLGQGLEFLIYFQGNSAPDKSGLPSDRFSAERTGGSVSTLTIQRTQQEDSAVYLCASSLDLYTGELFFGEGSRLTVL.

The V and J genes are TRBV28 and TRBJ1-1; 11 bases are a match to TRBD1. CDR1 and CDR2 from the germline V gene are MDHEN and SYDVKM. CDR3 size: 16 residues. The junction had 11 bases not matched to a gene; V was cut back by 6 bases and J by 5 bases. CDR3 bases: TGTGCCAGCAGGCACTGGACAGGGGGCTCTGGGACTGAAGCTTTCTTT. It specifies CASRHWTGGSGTEAFF.

The V call is TRBV7-2, the J call TRBJ2-7, with TRBD2 identical over 12 bases. Germline V gene sequence: CDR1 SGHTA, CDR2 FQGNSA. This CDR3 comprises 16 residues. The trim removed 1 base at V and 2 bases at J, leaving 3 bases unmatched. This CDR3 reads CASSLGRLAGAYEQYF. In DNA, the CDR3 is TGTGCCAGCAGCTTAGGTAGACTAGCGGGGGCCTACGAGCAGTACTTC.

The chain uses TRBV18 and TRBJ2-2; 10 positions agree with TRBD2. CDR3 size: 19 residues. Trimming at V came to 0 bases and at J to 0 bases, leaving 7 bases not matched to a gene. CDR1 is KGHSH, CDR2 LQKENI, per germline. The CDR3 DNA reads as TGTGCCAGCTCACCACCGTTAGCTAGCGGGGGCGCGAACACCGGGGAGCTGTTTTTT. Translation: CASSPPLASGGANTGELFF.

Comment on this clone: Different DNA sequences within this sample yield the same CDR3. This rearrangement joins TRBV2 to TRBJ2-6; D call uncertain. The CDR3 spans 14 residues. Trimming left V 5 bases short and J 0 bases short, with 5 bases between. Germline V lookup: CDR1 SNHLY, CDR2 FYNNEI. The CDR3 here is CASSPGSGANVLTF. Here the CDR3 DNA reads TGTGCCAGCAGTCCGGGCTCTGGGGCCAACGTCCTGACTTTC.

This clone was counted a few times. The chain recombines TRBV15 with TRBJ2-2; weak D call: TRBD1 (7 bases). V lost 3 bases and J 5 bases, leaving 13 bases between the germline ends. Germline CDR1 reads LNHNV; CDR2 reads YYDKDF (reference sequence). This CDR3 comprises 15 residues. The CDR3 sequence is CATSREGARTGELFF. CDR3 sequence (DNA): TGTGCCACCAGCAGGGAGGGGGCGCGGACCGGGGAGCTGTTTTTT.

The chain employs TRBV25-1 and TRBJ1-1; no firm D call. Trimming left V 1 base short and J 7 bases short, with 13 bases between. CDR1 MGHDK and CDR2 SYGVNS come from the germline V gene. The CDR3 consists of 14 residues. CDR3: CASSEWRAPLEAFF. As DNA, the CDR3 is TGTGCCAGCAGTGAATGGAGGGCCCCACTTGAAGCTTTCTTT.

The chain is built from TRBV2 and TRBJ1-5; 8 positions match TRBD1. This CDR3 is 15 amino acids long. CDR1 SNHLY and CDR2 FYNNEI come from the germline V gene. V trimming: 1 base; J trimming: 6 bases; junction bases outside the gene matches: 5. This CDR3 reads CASSEGTGSAQPQHF. DNA for the CDR3: TGTGCCAGCAGTGAAGGGACAGGGTCGGCTCAGCCCCAGCATTTT.